This T cell receptor (beta chain) was obtained from a study of STAT3 mutations in large granular lymphocyte leukemia. TCRbeta libraries averaged roughly 40,000 productive templates per sample. Produced via immunoSEQ multiplex PCR; TCRdb's table is partial and in-frame only. The table includes 5,500 to 6,500 clones, 60% to 85% detected once. The CDR3 consists of 14 residues. The V gene's germline CDR1 is MNHEY and CDR2 SMNVEV (reference sequence). The ends were cut back, 1 base at V and 1 base at J, with 5 bases in the middle. General study results and limits: Clonal expansion was inferred from other time points because no sample existed at each clone's first appearance. In about 35% of the 18 patients, new TCR clonotypes emerged after therapy. Every T-cell large granular lymphocyte leukemia patient had at least one immunodominant TCR beta clonotype. Some patients had dominant TCR clones larger than their STAT3 mutant burden.

With regard to this clone: As yet, its antigen is unknown.

The V and J genes are TRBV27 and TRBJ1-5; D unclear. The sequencing input was peripheral blood mononuclear cells. This TCR was sampled from a man aged 40-55 years with T-cell large granular lymphocyte leukemia. Some clones in this sample may be carry-over from other donors' samples. CDR3 DNA: TGTGCCAGCAGTTTATGGCCAAGCAATCAGCCCCAGCATTTT. Its translation is CASSLWPSNQPQHF.